This T cell receptor beta chain was sequenced during a study of technical replicates of blood from several donors. The CDR3 is 16 residues long. Germline V CDR1 and CDR2: MNHNS, SASEGT. Trimming cost V 2 bases and J 2 bases, with 12 bases left between them. Measured with immunoSEQ multiplex PCR; TCRdb has only the in-frame clones, and not every one. The sample shows around 92,000 clones, nearly 97% of them seen only once. The clonotype was recovered from a human donor in good health. Sequencing used T cells isolated from PBMCs. V is TRBV6-1 and J is TRBJ2-2, with unresolved D. DNA of the CDR3: TGTGCCAGCAGTGAATTGATCCCAGGAAACACCGGGGAGCTGTTTTTT. It yields the protein CASSELIPGNTGELFF.